This T cell receptor (beta chain) was recorded in a study of blood T cell repertoires in COVID-19. How the authors handled the data: It was from reference gene primer amplification that nucleated cell counts were estimated. This table comes from immunoSEQ multiplex PCR, and its TCRdb copy is limited to in-frame clones, with some not included. V, J and clone size reflect that table, while D and trimming were determined from the DNA. The sample consists of fewer than 300,000 clones, approximately 90% of them appearing once. Germline loops: CDR1 SGHTA, CDR2 FQGNSA. Trimming cost V 5 bases and J 3 bases; bases outside gene matches: 8. The CDR3 is made up of 15 amino acids.

The origin of this receptor is a woman aged 25 to 39 who had recovered from COVID-19. V usage is TRBV7-2 and J usage is TRBJ2-3; 7 positions agree with TRBD1. Sequencing was performed on PBMCs or T cells enriched from blood (not recorded which). The CDR3 coding sequence is TGTGCCAGCAGCCCGGGACAGAGGGGGACAGATACGCAGTATTTT. Its protein is CASSPGQRGTDTQYF.